Each of the 16 T cell receptor beta chains below was sequenced from the same sample in a study of blood T cell repertoires in COVID-19. The table came from immunoSEQ multiplex PCR; TCRdb's copy has only in-frame clones and leaves some out. In the table there are approximately 50,000 clones, more than 75% of which are singletons. Material: peripheral blood. All receptors derive from a woman aged 80 or over with acute or convalescent COVID-19.

The chain is built from TRBV2 and TRBJ1-1; a weak D match, TRBD1 (6 bases). Germline values: CDR1 SNHLY, CDR2 FYNNEI. CDR3 length: 14 residues. The germline V and J ends were trimmed by 10 bases and 0 bases, with 15 bases remaining between them. CDR3: CATHREVLNTEAFF. DNA of the CDR3: TGTGCCACCCACAGGGAAGTTTTGAACACTGAAGCTTTCTTT.

V is TRBV2 and J is TRBJ1-5; D remains ambiguous. The CDR3 loop spans 14 amino acids. Trimming stripped 5 bases from V and 5 bases from J, with 13 bases between. Germline values: CDR1 SNHLY, CDR2 FYNNEI. CDR3 protein: CASSSGSGYQPQHF. The DNA of the CDR3 is TGTGCCAGCAGTTCGGGCAGCGGCTATCAGCCCCAGCATTTT.

The chain uses TRBV4-1 and TRBJ2-7, with D hard to call. Germline V gene lookup returns CDR1 MGHRA and CDR2 YSYEKL. V was pared by 0 bases and J by 5 bases, with 8 bases between. The length of the CDR3 is 13 residues. CDR3: CASSQDTQNEQYV. In nucleotides, the CDR3 is TGCGCCAGCAGCCAAGATACCCAGAACGAGCAGTACGTC.

The chain joins TRBV5-1 to TRBJ2-1, with 11 bases that match TRBD2. The CDR3 loop spans 16 amino acids. J gave up 6 bases and V 4 bases, and 9 bases lay outside the gene matches. Looked up from germline, CDR1 is SGHRS and CDR2 is YFSETQ. CDR3 amino acids: CASSVSGTSGSNEQFF. In nucleotides, the CDR3 is TGCGCCAGCAGCGTCTCCGGGACTAGCGGTTCCAATGAGCAGTTCTTC.

The chain has TRBV6-5 and TRBJ1-2; 8 bases align to TRBD1. The germline V gene has CDR1 MNHEY and CDR2 SVGAGI. This CDR3 contains 16 residues. J lost 5 bases, V lost 4 bases, and 12 bases had no gene match. CDR3 residues: CASSSHLGQGAYGYTF. CDR3 nucleotide sequence: TGTGCCAGCAGTTCACATCTGGGGCAGGGGGCGTATGGCTACACCTTC.

The chain carries TRBV18 and TRBJ1-4; 7 nucleotides align to TRBD1. Germline trimming cut 3 bases from V and 2 bases from J; bases unmatched to any gene: 6. The germline CDR1 and CDR2 sequences are KGHSH and LQKENI. There are 16 residues in the CDR3. The CDR3 loop is CASSPSGTATNEKLFF. In DNA, the CDR3 is TGTGCCAGCTCACCTTCCGGGACAGCCACTAATGAAAAACTGTTTTTT.

The chain joins TRBV2 to TRBJ2-7, with TRBD1 matching 8 bases. The CDR3 runs to 16 residues. The germline CDR1 and CDR2 sequences are SNHLY and FYNNEI. The junction had 7 bases not matched to a gene; V was cut back by 2 bases and J by 1 base. CDR3 DNA sequence: TGTGCCAGCAGTGAAAAGGTGACAGGGGTTTCCTACGAGCAGTACGTC. It encodes CASSEKVTGVSYEQYV.

The chain uses TRBV2 and TRBJ2-7; D unresolved. The V gene's germline CDR1 is SNHLY and CDR2 FYNNEI. CDR3 size: 11 residues. With 7 bases removed from V and 8 bases from J, the gap between germline ends came to 12 bases. CDR3 sequence: CASMPGSQQYF. In nucleotides, the CDR3 is TGTGCCAGCATGCCCGGGTCCCAGCAGTACTTC.

J is TRBJ1-4 and V is TRBV28, with TRBD1 matching over 10 bases. V shed 8 bases, J shed 7 bases, and the junction held 4 bases outside the gene matches. The germline V gene encodes CDR1 MDHEN and CDR2 SYDVKM. This CDR3 has 13 amino acids. The CDR3 is CASEDRGLEKLFF. CDR3 coding DNA: TGTGCCAGCGAAGACAGGGGGCTTGAAAAACTGTTTTTT. Full variable domain (outside the CDR3, taken from reference TRBV28 and TRBJ1-4): DVKVTQSSRYLVKRTGEKVFLECVQDMDHENMFWYRQDPGLGLRLIYFSYDVKMKEKGDIPEGYSVSREKKERFSLILESASTNQTSMYLCASEDRGLEKLFFGSGTQLSVL.

The chain employs TRBV29-1 and TRBJ1-2; no definite D call. V gave up 3 bases and J gave up 7 bases, with 6 bases separating them. This CDR3 contains 10 residues. Germline lookup yields CDR1 SQVTM and CDR2 ANQGSEA. The DNA of the CDR3 is TGCAGCGTTGATGAGGCTGGCTACACCTTC. Translated, it gives CSVDEAGYTF.

The chain carries TRBV7-9 and TRBJ1-5; 7 nucleotides line up with TRBD1. This CDR3 spans 14 amino acids. Unmatched junction bases numbered 4, after V lost 6 bases and J lost 2 bases. Germline lookup yields CDR1 SEHNR and CDR2 FQNEAQ (reference sequence). In DNA, the CDR3 is TGTGCCAGCAGTTATGGACAGGGCAATCAGCCCCAGCATTTT. Residues: CASSYGQGNQPQHF.

The chain combines TRBV6-5 with TRBJ1-5; 7 bases match TRBD1. The germline gives CDR1 MNHEY, CDR2 SVGAGI. The CDR3 contains 14 residues. V trimming: 6 bases; J trimming: 2 bases; junction bases outside the gene matches: 4. The CDR3 loop is CASSEQGGNQPQHF. In DNA, the CDR3 is TGTGCCAGCAGCGAGCAGGGGGGCAATCAGCCCCAGCATTTT.

This chain joins TRBV4-2 and TRBJ2-2; D perhaps matches TRBD2 (5 bases). Per the germline V gene, CDR1 is LGHNA and CDR2 is YNFKEQ. The CDR3 is 16 residues long. Trimming shortened V by 0 bases and J by 3 bases, and 11 bases separated the two germline ends. The CDR3 loop reads CASSQERSRDTGELFF. The CDR3 DNA reads as TGTGCCAGCAGCCAAGAGCGCTCGCGGGACACCGGGGAGCTGTTTTTT.

The J gene is TRBJ2-5, the V gene TRBV5-6, with TRBD1 matching 8 bases. Trimming took 4 bases from V and 6 from J; bases not matched to a gene: 5. Germline values: CDR1 SGHDT, CDR2 YYEEEE. The CDR3 has 13 residues. Here the CDR3 DNA reads TGTGCCAGCAGCCGACAGGGGCGAAAGACCCAGTACTTC. It specifies CASSRQGRKTQYF.

The chain joins TRBV18 to TRBJ2-2; D unresolved. V lost 2 bases and J lost 1, with 11 bases in between. The CDR3 length is 16 residues. Germline CDR1 is KGHSH and CDR2 is LQKENI. The chain's CDR3 is CASSPSSLMNTGELFF. CDR3 DNA: TGTGCCAGCTCACCAAGTTCTCTAATGAACACCGGGGAGCTGTTTTTT. Full variable domain (outside the CDR3, taken from reference TRBV18 and TRBJ2-2): NAGVMQNPRHLVRRRGQEARLRCSPMKGHSHVYWYRQLPEEGLKFMVYLQKENIIDESGMPKERFSAEFPKEGPSILRIQQVVRGDSAAYFCASSPSSLMNTGELFFGEGSRLTVL.

This chain connects TRBV15 to TRBJ1-1, with TRBD1 as a possible D gene (6 bases). The CDR3 sequence is 15 residues long. The V gene lost 1 base and the J gene lost 4 bases, with 13 bases spanning the gap. In germline, CDR1 is LNHNV, CDR2 YYDKDF (reference sequence). CDR3 amino acids: CATSRGAGASTEAFF. CDR3 DNA: TGTGCCACCAGCAGAGGAGCAGGGGCTTCCACTGAAGCTTTCTTT.